This T cell receptor (beta chain) was retrieved from a study of blood T cell repertoires in COVID-19. Looking at the study overall: Nucleic acid was either cDNA or gDNA, and it came from T cells, B-cell-depleted T cells, or PBMCs.

Under the authors' procedure: Reference gene primer amplification yielded estimated nucleated cell counts. Some clones are missing from TCRdb's copy, which holds only in-frame ones; the method was immunoSEQ multiplex PCR. V, J and clone size are taken as reported in that table, and D and trimming were inferred from the DNA itself. The sample holds 200,000 to 300,000 clones, just over 85% seen once. Germline loops: CDR1 LGHNA, CDR2 YNFKEQ. CDR3 length: 14 residues. Trimming stripped 4 bases from V and 12 bases from J, with 19 bases between. The participants were between about 18 and 95 years old and came from roughly 24 US areas. Cohort placement rested on clinical history that participants reported themselves.

This receptor was identified in a man in his forties or fifties who had recovered from COVID-19. The V and J genes are TRBV4-2 and TRBJ2-1; possible D gene TRBD2, 7 bases. The sequenced sample consisted of PBMCs or T cells enriched from blood (not recorded which). CDR3 sequence (DNA): TGTGCCAGCAGCCTAGGGGGGGCAATCCGGGGGCAGTTCTTC. Translated: CASSLGGAIRGQFF.